This T cell receptor beta chain was profiled in a study of control samples from healthy donors and cancer patients. The CDR3 runs 14 residues. J lost 1 base, V lost 2 bases, and 1 base had no gene match. Germline V lookup: CDR1 KGHSH, CDR2 LQKENI. Method: immunoSEQ multiplex PCR; TCRdb's copy keeps in-frame clones and lacks some. The sample consists of about 140,000 clones, 94% of them appearing once. The rearrangement joins TRBV18 to TRBJ1-1, with TRBD1 identical over 7 bases. Specimen: blood. The receptor was isolated from a man aged 35 to 55 in good health. The DNA for the CDR3 is TGTGCCAGCTCACCATGGACAGGGAACACTGAAGCTTTCTTT. Its translation is CASSPWTGNTEAFF.